This T cell receptor (beta chain) was identified in a study of cytomegalovirus exposure and HLA in healthy donors. Produced via immunoSEQ multiplex PCR; TCRdb's table is partial and in-frame only. The data contain fewer than 200,000 clones, about four fifths of them seen just once; the ten biggest clones take up 2.5% to 3.5%. In regard to this clone: Its matching antigen is unknown.

The study's findings and limits: Subsequent analysis revealed that first-cohort TCR clusters tended to co-occur in the 120 validation repertoires. Researchers catalogued under 200 TCR beta chains as cytomegalovirus-associated. The classifier reportedly diagnosed cytomegalovirus status with high specificity and sensitivity. Rarity marked most TCR sequences, yet some public TCRs occurred in many donors.

This CDR3 has 13 residues. Per germline, CDR1 LNHDA and CDR2 SQIVND (reference sequence). V was clipped by 7 bases and J by 4 bases; unmatched bases: 7. This sequence joins TRBV19 and TRBJ2-7; TRBD1 matches 7 bases. This TCR derives from a woman between 18 and 29 years old in good health and CMV-seropositive. The sequencing input was PBMCs. The CDR3 DNA reads as TGTGCCAGTAAAAAGACAGGGAATTACGAGCAGTACTTC. It codes for CASKKTGNYEQYF.